The 24 T cell receptor beta chains in this list originate from one sample, sequenced in a study of blood T cell repertoires in COVID-19. Only in-frame clones appear in the TCRdb table, and some are missing; sequencing was by immunoSEQ multiplex PCR. The sample shows fewer than 250,000 clones, around 85% of them seen only once. Sequenced material: peripheral blood. The receptors derive from a woman between 50 and 59 years old with acute or convalescent COVID-19.

The genes are TRBV24-1 and TRBJ2-7; the D gene is possibly TRBD2 (6 bases). The CDR3 length is 16 residues. The germline gives CDR1 KGHDR, CDR2 SFDVKD. Trimming stripped 3 bases from V and 0 bases from J, with 14 bases between. This CDR3 is CATSDARGRNSYEQYF. The CDR3 DNA reads TGTGCCACCAGTGATGCGCGGGGACGGAACTCCTACGAGCAGTACTTC.

This clone appeared a single time. Other nucleotide sequences from this sample produce the same CDR3. This chain joins TRBV7-2 and TRBJ2-3; 8 bases align to TRBD1. The germline CDR1 and CDR2 sequences are SGHTA and FQGNSA. This CDR3 is built from 14 residues. With 6 bases clipped from V and 1 base from J, the junction kept 3 bases outside the gene matches. The chain's CDR3 is CASSPDRGTDTQYF. CDR3 in DNA: TGTGCCAGCAGTCCGGACAGGGGCACAGATACGCAGTATTTT.

The chain recombines TRBV18 with TRBJ1-2; D remains ambiguous. The V end was cut by 3 bases, the J end by 7 bases, with 21 bases between. CDR3 length: 16 residues. Per germline, CDR1 KGHSH and CDR2 LQKENI. The CDR3 sequence: CASSPDSEDRRRGYTF. The CDR3, as DNA: TGTGCCAGCTCACCGGATAGCGAAGACCGGCGTCGTGGCTACACCTTC.

The chain combines TRBV9 with TRBJ1-3; no clear D gene. CDR1 SGDLS and CDR2 YYNGEE come from the germline V gene. The V end lost 4 bases, the J end lost 0 bases, and 8 bases lay between the germline ends. This CDR3 has 14 residues. The CDR3 nucleotides are TGTGCCAGCAGCCCCCATGTCTCTGGAAACACCATATATTTT. Translation: CASSPHVSGNTIYF.

The chain employs TRBV6-5 and TRBJ1-5; 8 positions agree with TRBD1. The CDR3 loop spans 14 amino acids. V gave up 6 bases and J gave up 4 bases; unmatched junction bases: 5. CDR1 and CDR2 from the germline V gene are MNHEY and SVGAGI. CDR3: CASRPDRGNQPQHF. For the CDR3, the DNA is TGTGCCAGCAGGCCCGACAGGGGTAATCAGCCCCAGCATTTT.

The V and J genes are TRBV18 and TRBJ1-1; TRBD1 agrees at 9 bases. V trimming: 0 bases; J trimming: 8 bases; junction bases outside the gene matches: 4. The V gene's germline CDR1 is KGHSH and CDR2 LQKENI. This CDR3 spans 14 amino acids. The CDR3 reads CASSPPGQGREAFF. The CDR3 DNA reads TGTGCCAGCTCACCACCGGGACAGGGTCGCGAAGCTTTCTTT.

The chain recombines TRBV6-2 or TRBV6-3 with TRBJ1-2; TRBD1 might be the D (6 bases). From germline, CDR1 is MNHEY and CDR2 SVGEGT. The CDR3 is 15 residues long. V was clipped by 2 bases and J by 5 bases, with 15 bases between them. CDR3 bases: TGTGCCAGCAGTTACGCCCCCGACAGGCCTTATGGCTACACCTTC. Protein: CASSYAPDRPYGYTF.

CDR3 sequence (DNA): TGTGCCAGCAGCTTACCAGGGTCAAACGGCAATCAGCCCCAGCATTTT. Translating gives CASSLPGSNGNQPQHF. The rearrangement links TRBV7-8 to TRBJ1-5, with D possibly being TRBD1 (5 bases). CDR3 length: 16 amino acids. From germline, CDR1 is SGHVS and CDR2 FQNEAQ. V gave up 2 bases and J gave up 2 bases, with 13 bases separating them.

This clone was detected only a few times. The rearrangement uses TRBV11-2 and TRBJ1-3; the D gene is possibly TRBD1 (5 bases). This CDR3 spans 16 amino acids. V dropped 4 bases and J dropped 0 bases, with 13 bases sitting between them. Per the germline V gene, CDR1 is SGHAT and CDR2 is FQNNGV. The CDR3 region is CASSWTTGPSGNTIYF. The CDR3 DNA follows: TGTGCCAGCAGCTGGACTACAGGCCCCTCTGGAAACACCATATATTTT.

This clone has only one observation. This chain connects TRBV3-1 (or the pseudogene TRBV3-2) to TRBJ1-3; unclear D gene. This CDR3 has 13 residues. The germline V gene encodes CDR1 LGHDT and CDR2 YNNKEL (reference sequence). Trimming shortened V by 5 bases and J by 3 bases, and 8 bases separated the two germline ends. CDR3 sequence: CASSSRGGNTIYF. The CDR3 coding sequence is TGTGCCAGCAGCAGTAGAGGTGGAAACACCATATATTTT.

This chain connects TRBV6-5 to TRBJ1-1; 10 bases align to TRBD1. CDR1 is MNHEY, CDR2 SVGAGI, per germline. The CDR3 is 14 residues long. The trim removed 5 bases at V and 11 bases at J, leaving 11 bases unmatched. The CDR3 region has the DNA TGTGCCAGCAGTCCCCCGGGACAGGGGATAAACGCTTTCTTT. This translates into CASSPPGQGINAFF.

The V gene is TRBV24-1, the J gene TRBJ2-1; the D gene is possibly TRBD2 (5 bases). In germline, CDR1 is KGHDR, CDR2 SFDVKD. Trimming removed 3 bases from V and 0 bases from J, with 14 bases in between. The CDR3 is 17 residues long. DNA for the CDR3: TGTGCCACCAGTGATGGGATCACGGGGTACTCCTACAATGAGCAGTTCTTC. It codes for CATSDGITGYSYNEQFF.

This clone has a single count. V and J are TRBV19 and TRBJ1-3; 9 bases align to TRBD1. The CDR3 is made up of 17 amino acids. With V trimmed by 4 bases and J by 0 bases, 7 bases remained unmatched. Per the germline V gene, CDR1 is LNHDA and CDR2 is SQIVND (reference sequence). The CDR3 DNA reads TGTGCCAGTAGTAAACGACAGGGGGGAACCTCTGGAAACACCATATATTTT. It is translated as CASSKRQGGTSGNTIYF. The entire variable domain, with the rest obtained from reference TRBV19 and TRBJ1-3, is as follows: DGGITQSPKYLFRKEGQNVTLSCEQNLNHDAMYWYRQDPGQGLRLIYYSQIVNDFQKGDIAEGYSVSREKKESFPLTVTSAQKNPTAFYLCASSKRQGGTSGNTIYFGEGSWLTVV.

The CDR3, as DNA: TGTGCCAGCAGCAAAGGGGGACAGGGGGCCGATAGCAATCAGCCCCAGCATTTT. Translating it yields CASSKGGQGADSNQPQHF. The chain combines TRBV21-1 with TRBJ1-5; whether TRBD1, the table's D call, matches the DNA was not checked. TRBV21-1 is termed a pseudogene. This CDR3 region has 18 residues.

The chain recombines TRBV29-1 with TRBJ1-1; D unresolved. Germline loops: CDR1 SQVTM, CDR2 ANQGSEA. This CDR3 contains 12 residues. The V end lost 6 bases, the J end lost 0 bases, and 8 bases lay between the germline ends. The CDR3 here is CSVSSVNTEAFF. CDR3 nucleotide sequence: TGCAGCGTGTCCTCAGTGAACACTGAAGCTTTCTTT.

The rearrangement joins TRBV11-2 to TRBJ2-5, with 11 bases aligning to TRBD2. In germline, CDR1 is SGHAT, CDR2 FQNNGV. The CDR3 length is 18 residues. V gave up 6 bases and J gave up 5 bases; unmatched junction bases: 17. The CDR3 sequence: CASSRGVGLAGGGETQYF. In nucleotides, the CDR3 is TGTGCCAGCAGTCGAGGGGTTGGTCTAGCGGGAGGAGGGGAGACCCAGTACTTC.

The chain uses TRBV28 and TRBJ1-4, with D unresolved. With 5 bases removed from V and 4 bases from J, the gap between germline ends came to 11 bases. Germline CDR1 MDHEN, CDR2 SYDVKM. This CDR3 spans 14 amino acids. The CDR3 sequence: CASSPPGFNEKLFF. CDR3 in DNA: TGTGCCAGCAGTCCCCCGGGGTTTAATGAAAAACTGTTTTTT.

This clone was detected ten times or more. The chain couples TRBV2 to TRBJ2-7, with D possibly matching TRBD2 (6 bases). V lost 3 bases and J 2 bases, leaving 17 bases between the germline ends. The germline V gene has CDR1 SNHLY and CDR2 FYNNEI. The CDR3 runs to 16 residues. CDR3 sequence: CASSDPGGGMAYEQYF. CDR3 nucleotide sequence: TGTGCCAGCAGTGATCCCGGTGGGGGGATGGCCTACGAGCAGTACTTC.

V usage is TRBV6-5 and J usage is TRBJ1-3; D not certain. V lost 0 bases and J 4 bases, leaving 13 bases between the germline ends. This CDR3 spans 16 amino acids. CDR1 is MNHEY and CDR2 is SVGAGI in the germline V gene. The CDR3 DNA reads as TGTGCCAGCAGTTACTCGGGCACCGCGGGAGGAAACACCATATATTTT. Amino acid sequence: CASSYSGTAGGNTIYF.

The chain couples TRBV5-6 to TRBJ2-1, with D possibly matching TRBD1 (7 bases). From germline, CDR1 is SGHDT and CDR2 YYEEEE. V lost 5 bases and J 4 bases, leaving 16 bases between the germline ends. The CDR3 sequence is 15 residues long. The CDR3 DNA sequence: TGTGCCAGCAGTCTAGGCGGGACAGCATACAATGAGCAGTTCTTC. Encoded protein: CASSLGGTAYNEQFF.

The genes are TRBV5-4 and TRBJ1-2; 9 positions agree with TRBD1. The germline V gene has CDR1 SGHNT and CDR2 YYREEE (reference sequence). Unmatched junction bases numbered 8, after V lost 4 bases and J lost 4 bases. The CDR3 has 15 residues. CDR3 nucleotides: TGTGCCAGCAGCCTGGGGACAGGGATCTTCTATGGCTACACCTTC. Residues: CASSLGTGIFYGYTF.

This sequence joins TRBV30 and TRBJ1-4; weak D call: TRBD1 (6 bases). Per the germline V gene, CDR1 is GTSNPN and CDR2 is SVGIG (reference sequence). The CDR3 runs to 14 residues. Between the trimmed V and J ends, which lost 4 bases and 3 bases, there was a span of 12 bases. CDR3 protein: CAWNTGTSNEKLFF. In DNA form, the CDR3 reads TGTGCCTGGAATACAGGGACATCTAATGAAAAACTGTTTTTT.

This clone was seen a handful of times. The chain employs TRBV19 and TRBJ2-7, with a weak D call TRBD2 (6 bases). Germline CDR1 is LNHDA and CDR2 is SQIVND (reference sequence). The V end lost 3 bases, the J end lost 7 bases, and 13 bases lay between the germline ends. The CDR3 extends over 13 amino acids. The CDR3 here is CASSISNGGEQYF. CDR3 nucleotides: TGTGCCAGTAGTATTTCAAATGGGGGGGAGCAGTACTTC.

The rearrangement uses TRBV25-1 and TRBJ1-4, with D possibly matching TRBD1 (6 bases). CDR3 length equals 14 residues. Germline lookup yields CDR1 MGHDK and CDR2 SYGVNS. Between the trimmed V and J ends, which lost 2 bases and 7 bases, there was a span of 11 bases. CDR3 region: CASSEAGAGEKLFF. CDR3 nucleotide sequence: TGTGCCAGCAGTGAAGCAGGGGCGGGTGAAAAACTGTTTTTT.